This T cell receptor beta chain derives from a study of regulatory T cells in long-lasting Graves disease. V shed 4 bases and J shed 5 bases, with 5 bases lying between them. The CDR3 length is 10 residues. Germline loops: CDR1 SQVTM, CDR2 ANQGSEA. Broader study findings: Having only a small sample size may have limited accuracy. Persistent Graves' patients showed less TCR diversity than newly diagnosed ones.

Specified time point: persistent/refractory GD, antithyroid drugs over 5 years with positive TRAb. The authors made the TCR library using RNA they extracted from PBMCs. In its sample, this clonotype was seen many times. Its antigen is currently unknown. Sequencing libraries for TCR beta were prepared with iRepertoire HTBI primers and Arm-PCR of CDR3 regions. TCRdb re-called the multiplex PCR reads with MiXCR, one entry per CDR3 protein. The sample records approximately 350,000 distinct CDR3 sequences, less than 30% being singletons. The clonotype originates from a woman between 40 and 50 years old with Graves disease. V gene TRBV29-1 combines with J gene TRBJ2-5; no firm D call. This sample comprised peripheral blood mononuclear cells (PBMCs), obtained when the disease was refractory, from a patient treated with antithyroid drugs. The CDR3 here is CSVGWETQYF. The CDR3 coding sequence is TGCAGCGTTGGATGGGAGACCCAGTACTTC.